Listed below are T cell receptor beta chains from one sample, sequenced in a study of beta chain features in type 1 diabetes. Sequenced by immunoSEQ multiplex PCR; TCRdb stores in-frame clones only, minus some. The sample shows approximately 90,000 clones, under 35% of them seen only once. Sequenced material: stem cell memory CD4+ T cells from blood. All receptors come from a woman aged 18 to 35 in good health. Both conserved end residues are part of each CDR3. The D gene is left open where the match is weak. Size values are once, few and many counts, or a class for expanded clones, and some rows have none.

14,-,TRBV25-1,few,TRBJ1-1,TGTGCCAGCAGTCTACAGGGCAAGGGGGCTGAAGCTTTCTTT,CASSLQGKGAEAFF
14,-,TRBV2,-,TRBJ2-1,TGTGCCAGCAGTGAAGGTCAGGTTTACAATGAGCAGTTCTTC,CASSEGQVYNEQFF
14,-,TRBV6-1,once,TRBJ1-1,TGTGCCAGCAGTTGGTCGGGGGGTGGTACTGAAGCTTTCTTT,CASSWSGGGTEAFF
14,-,TRBV10-3,-,TRBJ2-5,TGTGCCATCAGGGAACAGGGTCGAGGAGAGACCCAGTACTTC,CAIREQGRGETQYF
13,-,TRBV6-6,-,TRBJ2-7,TGTGCCAGTTATGCCCCAGAGGGATACGAGCAGTACTTC,CASYAPEGYEQYF
17,TRBD1,TRBV2,few,TRBJ2-6,TGTGCCAGCAGGCCGGGACAGGGGGCAAGTGGGGCCAACGTCCTGACTTTC,CASRPGQGASGANVLTF
16,-,TRBV7-9,-,TRBJ2-7,TGTGCCAGCAGCAAACCCCCGGGAACTGTCTCCTACGAGCAGTACTTC,CASSKPPGTVSYEQYF
15,-,TRBV7-9,-,TRBJ1-2,TGTGCCAGCAGCGGACTCGGAGGGCCCAACTATGGCTACACCTTC,CASSGLGGPNYGYTF
15,-,TRBV5-1,-,TRBJ2-1,TGCGCCAGCAGCTTGCGGACAGCTTCCTACAATGAGCAGTTCTTC,CASSLRTASYNEQFF
15,-,TRBV7-3,once,TRBJ2-5,TGTGCCAGCAGTCAGGGGAGCGGAAGCCAAGAGACCCAGTACTTC,CASSQGSGSQETQYF
14,-,TRBV18,-,TRBJ1-4,TGTGCCAGCTCACCATCCCCAGGATTTGAAAAACTGTTTTTT,CASSPSPGFEKLFF
15,-,TRBV30,few,TRBJ1-4,TGTGCCTGGAGCCCCGGGCAGGGGCGGTTTGGAAAACTGTTTTTT,CAWSPGQGRFGKLFF
12,-,TRBV14,few,TRBJ2-1,TGTGCCAGCAGCCACACCTACAATGAGCAGTTCTTC,CASSHTYNEQFF
15,TRBD2,TRBV10-3,few,TRBJ2-1,TGTGCCATCAGTGGAACGACTAGCGGGAGTGATGAGCAGTTCTTC,CAISGTTSGSDEQFF
14,-,TRBV5-1,few,TRBJ2-5,TGCGCCAGCAGCCTCAGAATGTACCAAGAGACCCAGTACTTC,CASSLRMYQETQYF
13,TRBD2,TRBV19,few,TRBJ2-1,TGTGCCAGTAGACAGCGGGAGAGGAATGAGCAGTTCTTC,CASRQRERNEQFF
17,TRBD2,TRBV5-1,few,TRBJ2-1,TGCGCCAGCAGCCTCGGGACTAGCGGGAGGAACGACAATGAGCAGTTCTTC,CASSLGTSGRNDNEQFF
11,-,TRBV7-2,-,TRBJ2-7,TGTGCCAGCAGCTTAAATCTCGAGCAGTACTTC,CASSLNLEQYF
15,TRBD1,TRBV7-2,-,TRBJ1-4,TGTGCCAGCAGCCGCGAGACAGGGTTTAATGAAAAACTGTTTTTT,CASSRETGFNEKLFF
16,TRBD2,TRBV10-3,-,TRBJ2-3,TGTGCCATCAGTGAGTCTGCTGGCGGGGGGGTTGATACGCAGTATTTT,CAISESAGGGVDTQYF
11,-,TRBV6-1,few,TRBJ1-2,TGTGCCAGCAGTGGGACAGCTGGCTACACCTTC,CASSGTAGYTF
17,TRBD2,TRBV9,-,TRBJ2-1,TGTGCCAGCAGCGCCAGACTAGCGGGAGTGGGGTACAATGAGCAGTTCTTC,CASSARLAGVGYNEQFF
20,-,TRBV5-1,few,TRBJ2-1,TGCGCCAGCAGCTTGGCCAGTTCCGCGGAACAGGGTCGGTATGGGAATGAGCAGTTCTTC,CASSLASSAEQGRYGNEQFF
13,-,TRBV30,few,TRBJ1-2,TGTGCCTGGGTACCAGGGTACTACTATGGCTACACCTTC,CAWVPGYYYGYTF
14,TRBD1,TRBV5-1,few,TRBJ1-2,TGCGCCAGCAGTCCCAGGGGGGAGGCCTATGGCTACACCTTC,CASSPRGEAYGYTF
14,-,TRBV7-2,few,TRBJ2-2,TGTGCCAGCAGCTTCGACAGTAACACCGGGGAGCTGTTTTTT,CASSFDSNTGELFF
15,TRBD2,TRBV2,once,TRBJ2-3,TGTGCCAGCAGGCAACTAGCGGGATTCCCAGATACGCAGTATTTT,CASRQLAGFPDTQYF
14,-,TRBV13,medium-sized,TRBJ2-5,TGTGCCAGCAGCCACGAGCGGAAACAAGAGACCCAGTACTTC,CASSHERKQETQYF
16,TRBD2,TRBV9,-,TRBJ2-1,TGTGCCAGCAGCGGGGGGACTAGCGGGGGGTACAATGAGCAGTTCTTC,CASSGGTSGGYNEQFF
15,TRBD1,TRBV5-8,-,TRBJ2-1,TGTGCCAGCAGCCGCGGACAGGGCCCGTACAATGAGCAGTTCTTC,CASSRGQGPYNEQFF
14,-,TRBV2,few,TRBJ1-5,TGTGCCAGCAGTGAACAGGGGCGCGATCAGCCCCAGCATTTT,CASSEQGRDQPQHF
13,TRBD1,TRBV19,few,TRBJ2-7,TGTGCCAGTAGTCAGGGACAGGGGGGCGAGCAGTACTTC,CASSQGQGGEQYF
16,TRBD2,TRBV5-6,few,TRBJ2-1,TGTGCCAGCAGCCCCAGAGCTAGCGGGGGTTTGAATGAGCAGTTCTTC,CASSPRASGGLNEQFF
15,TRBD1,TRBV18,-,TRBJ1-1,TGTGCCAGCTCACCACAGGGGGCCCTGAACACTGAAGCTTTCTTT,CASSPQGALNTEAFF
13,-,TRBV2,-,TRBJ2-7,TGTGCCAGCAGGAAAGGACAGCCCTACGAGCAGTACTTC,CASRKGQPYEQYF
13,-,TRBV4-3,-,TRBJ2-7,TGCGCCAGCAGCCAAACCAGACAGTACGAGCAGTACTTC,CASSQTRQYEQYF
17,TRBD2,TRBV10-3,few,TRBJ2-2,TGTGCCATCAGTGAGTCTCCAGCGGGAGAATCGGCCGGGGAGCTGTTTTTT,CAISESPAGESAGELFF
15,-,TRBV11-2,-,TRBJ1-1,TGTGCCAGCAGCTTAGAGAGGGGGAGAAACACTGAAGCTTTCTTT,CASSLERGRNTEAFF
15,TRBD2,TRBV5-4,few,TRBJ2-7,TGTGCCAGCAGCTTGCCGGCTAGCGGGGTATACGAGCAGTACTTC,CASSLPASGVYEQYF
12,TRBD1,TRBV5-1,few,TRBJ1-2,TGCGCCAGCAGCCGGGACAGGGATGGCTACACCTTC,CASSRDRDGYTF
14,-,TRBV5-1,-,TRBJ1-5,TGCGCCAGCAGCTTGGGCGGGCACAATCAGCCCCAGCATTTT,CASSLGGHNQPQHF
14,TRBD1,TRBV2,few,TRBJ2-7,TGTGCCAGCTCTCCAGGGGGCAGGTCCTACGAGCAGTACTTC,CASSPGGRSYEQYF
14,TRBD1,TRBV7-2,few,TRBJ1-4,TGTGCCAGCAGCCGGGGACAGGGGGCCGAAAAACTGTTTTTT,CASSRGQGAEKLFF
15,TRBD1,TRBV5-1,once,TRBJ1-1,TGCGCCAGCAGCCTGGGTGGGCAGGGGGACACTGAAGCTTTCTTT,CASSLGGQGDTEAFF
12,-,TRBV14,few,TRBJ2-7,TGTGCCAGCAGTAGGGGGACCTACGAGCAGTACTTC,CASSRGTYEQYF
13,-,TRBV7-3,-,TRBJ1-2,TGTGCCAGCAGCTTCGACAGGAACTATGGCTACACCTTC,CASSFDRNYGYTF
14,TRBD1,TRBV5-1,-,TRBJ1-4,TGCGCCAGCGGCAGGACAGGGAGGGACGAAAAACTGTTTTTT,CASGRTGRDEKLFF
15,-,TRBV4-3,-,TRBJ2-2,TGCGCCAGCAGCCAAGATTCAGGGGTTACCGGGGAGCTGTTTTTT,CASSQDSGVTGELFF
14,-,TRBV6-1,-,TRBJ2-1,TGTGCCAGCAGCCTTAGCGGTAGTTTTGATGAGCAGTTCTTC,CASSLSGSFDEQFF
16,TRBD1,TRBV5-1,-,TRBJ1-1,TGCGCCAGCAGCCTAAGGACAGGGGGCCGCTCGTCTGAAGCTTTCTTT,CASSLRTGGRSSEAFF
16,TRBD2,TRBV15,-,TRBJ2-1,TGTGCCACCAGCAGAGATGGGACTAGCGGGGGGAATGAGCAGTTCTTC,CATSRDGTSGGNEQFF
13,TRBD1,TRBV30,-,TRBJ1-2,TGTGCCTGCCGGGACAGATCTAACTATGGCTACACCTTC,CACRDRSNYGYTF
15,TRBD1,TRBV19,-,TRBJ2-1,TGTGCCAGTAGTATAGCCTGGACAGGGTCAAATGAGCAGTTCTTC,CASSIAWTGSNEQFF
16,TRBD1,TRBV18,-,TRBJ2-2,TGTGCCAGCTCGCCGACCGGGACAGGGAAGGCCGGGGAGCTGTTTTTT,CASSPTGTGKAGELFF
17,TRBD1,TRBV4-3,-,TRBJ2-2,TGCGCCAGCAGCCAGGGACAGGGGCTACCTAACACCGGGGAGCTGTTTTTT,CASSQGQGLPNTGELFF